Below are 27 T cell receptor beta chains sequenced from a single sample in a study of Graves' ophthalmopathy and Graves' hyperthyroidism. RNA transcripts were the source from which TCR beta CDR3 regions were amplified. HTBI primers were used in a first-round RT-PCR, which preceded a second-round multiplex PCR. TCRdb re-analysed the multiplex PCR reads in MiXCR, keeping a single row per CDR3 protein. The repertoire holds around 1,200,000 distinct CDR3 sequences, with about 38% as singletons. Input material: peripheral blood or thyroid tissue (not recorded which). The receptors originated from an adult man with Graves' hyperthyroidism.

This clonotype was observed many times. This chain uses TRBV4-3 with TRBJ1-5, with TRBD1 matching over 9 bases. This CDR3 is 15 amino acids long. Germline lookup yields CDR1 LGHNA and CDR2 YSLEER. The V gene end was trimmed by 3 bases and the J gene end by 3 bases; junction bases not matched to a gene: 3. The CDR3 is CASSQGQGNNQPQHF. The CDR3 region has the DNA TGCGCCAGCAGCCAGGGACAGGGAAACAATCAGCCCCAGCATTTT.

This clonotype occurred a few times. This chain uses TRBV7-2 with TRBJ1-1, with D perhaps TRBD1 (6 bases). The germline V gene has CDR1 SGHTA and CDR2 FQGNSA. This CDR3 region has 15 residues. Trimming pared 2 bases from V and 14 bases from J, leaving 24 bases between. The chain's CDR3 is CASSLQLLAGAENFF. The CDR3 DNA is TGTGCCAGCAGCTTACAACTCCTAGCGGGGGCCGAGAACTTCTTT.

To note about this clonotype: A clone one base away is much larger, so this may be a read error. The chain has TRBV9 and TRBJ2-5; no definite D call. The CDR3 has 15 amino acids. Trimming shortened V by 4 bases and J by 2 bases, and 15 bases separated the two germline ends. The germline V gene has CDR1 SGDLS and CDR2 YYNGEE. The CDR3 region has the DNA TGTGCCAGCAGCCCCCAGCCCACGGCTCAAGAGACCCAGTACTTC. This translates into CASSPQPTAQETQYF. The full variable domain, its missing parts supplied by reference TRBV9 and TRBJ2-5, is DSGVTQTPKHLITATGQRVTLRCSPRSGDLSVYWYQQSLDQGLQFLIQYYNGEERAKGNILERFSAQQFPDLHSELNLSSLELGDSALYFCASSPQPTAQETQYFGPGTRLLVL.

This clonotype was detected many times. The chain combines TRBV5-4 with TRBJ2-5, with D possibly matching TRBD2 (6 bases). The CDR3 spans 15 residues. Germline CDR1 is SGHNT and CDR2 is YYREEE (reference sequence). Trimming left V 0 bases short and J 4 bases short, with 13 bases between. In nucleotides, the CDR3 is TGTGCCAGCAGCTTGGTCACCGGGACTGGAGAGACCCAGTACTTC. Encoded protein: CASSLVTGTGETQYF.

This clonotype was seen repeatedly, ten times or more. Compared with germline, one end of the junction differs, possibly owing to a read error. The chain uses TRBV7-9 and TRBJ2-7, with D possibly matching TRBD1 (6 bases). This CDR3 is built from 13 residues. Germline CDR1 and CDR2: SEHNR and FQNEAQ (reference sequence). The CDR3 reads CASSLGAEYEQYF. The CDR3 coding sequence is TGCGCCAGCAGCCTGGGGGCTGAATACGAGCAGTACTTC.

The chain combines TRBV7-3 with TRBJ2-7; 8 bases are a match to TRBD2. Trimming cost V 6 bases and J 1 base; bases outside gene matches: 20. Germline V gene sequence: CDR1 SGHTA, CDR2 FQGTGA. The CDR3 length is 19 residues. The CDR3 DNA reads as TGTGCCAGCAGGGCGAGGGGACTAGGGATTCCTGCGGGATCCTACGAGCAGTACTTC. Translation gives CASRARGLGIPAGSYEQYF.

The chain couples TRBV24-1 to TRBJ2-5; the D gene is possibly TRBD2 (6 bases). Trimming took off 1 base at V and 4 bases at J, with 18 bases between the two ends. The CDR3 is 17 residues long. Germline loops: CDR1 KGHDR, CDR2 SFDVKD. The DNA of the CDR3 is TGTGCCACCAGTGATTTTGGAGGAGGGCAGGGCATAGAGACCCAGTACTTC. Its translation: CATSDFGGGQGIETQYF.

This clonotype was seen more than once but under ten times. V is TRBV6-5 and J is TRBJ2-7; 7 bases are a match to TRBD1. The ends lost 7 bases at V and 0 bases at J; junction bases unmatched: 6. CDR1 and CDR2 from the germline V gene are MNHEY and SVGAGI. This CDR3 is built from 14 residues. The CDR3 region is CASKRQGTSYEQYF. The CDR3 region has the DNA TGTGCCAGCAAGAGACAGGGCACCTCCTACGAGCAGTACTTC.

This clonotype appeared a single time. The J gene is TRBJ2-2, the V gene TRBV20-1, with 7 bases lining up with TRBD1. Trimming at V came to 6 bases and at J to 1 base, leaving 5 bases not matched to a gene. CDR3 size: 14 residues. Per germline, CDR1 DFQATT and CDR2 SNEGSKA (reference sequence). The CDR3, as DNA: TGCAGTGCGGTCCGGACAGGGAACACCGGGGAGCTGTTTTTT. Residues: CSAVRTGNTGELFF.

The genes are TRBV6-5 and TRBJ1-5, with unresolved D. CDR1 is MNHEY and CDR2 is SVGAGI in the germline V gene. This CDR3 has 15 residues. Trimming stripped 6 bases from V and 2 bases from J, with 14 bases between. This chain's CDR3 is CASSSQWSGNQPQHF. For the CDR3, the DNA is TGTGCCAGCAGCTCCCAATGGAGTGGCAATCAGCCCCAGCATTTT.

A note on this clonotype: A read error is possible here, since a much larger clone lies one base away. The chain is built from TRBV15 and TRBJ2-5; 11 positions match TRBD2. This CDR3 contains 16 residues. The V gene's germline CDR1 is LNHNV and CDR2 YYDKDF (reference sequence). The CDR3 reads CATGRDSGRVVETQYF. DNA of the CDR3: TGTGCCACCGGCAGAGATAGCGGGAGGGTGGTAGAGACCCAGTACTTC.

J is TRBJ2-5 and V is TRBV7-8; D possibly uses TRBD1 or TRBD2 (6 bases each). Per the germline V gene, CDR1 is SGHVS and CDR2 is FQNEAQ. The V gene lost 1 base and the J gene lost 5 bases, with 14 bases spanning the gap. The CDR3 consists of 15 residues. CDR3 residues: CASSLVRLGGETQYF. DNA of the CDR3: TGTGCCAGCAGCTTAGTCCGCCTAGGGGGGGAGACCCAGTACTTC.

The chain couples TRBV20-1 to TRBJ2-2; D gene unclear. CDR1 is DFQATT, CDR2 SNEGSKA, per germline (reference sequence). This CDR3 region has 12 residues. The ends were cut back, 5 bases at V and 6 bases at J, with 10 bases in the middle. Here the CDR3 reads CSARAQSGELFF. Written as DNA, the CDR3 is TGCAGTGCTCGGGCCCAGTCCGGGGAGCTGTTTTTT.

There are many counts of this clonotype. The rearrangement uses TRBV5-1 and TRBJ1-1; possibly TRBD1 for D (5 bases). The germline gives CDR1 SGHRS, CDR2 YFSETQ. The V gene lost 6 bases and the J gene lost 0 bases, with 12 bases spanning the gap. This CDR3 has 14 amino acids. This chain's CDR3 is CASTPGGVNTEAFF. The CDR3 region has the DNA TGCGCCAGCACGCCGGGAGGGGTGAACACTGAAGCTTTCTTT. Full variable domain (missing parts from reference TRBV5-1 and TRBJ1-1): KAGVTQTPRYLIKTRGQQVTLSCSPISGHRSVSWYQQTPGQGLQFLFEYFSETQRNKGNFPGRFSGRQFSNSRSEMNVSTLELGDSALYLCASTPGGVNTEAFFGQGTRLTVV.

This clonotype has a count of ten or more. V usage is TRBV9 and J usage is TRBJ1-2; the D is unclear. The CDR3 runs 11 residues. V was clipped by 6 bases and J by 8 bases, with 11 bases between them. Germline V gene lookup returns CDR1 SGDLS and CDR2 YYNGEE. CDR3 nucleotide sequence: TGTGCCAGCACCGAAGCTGGGGGCTACACCTTC. This sequence encodes CASTEAGGYTF.

There are a few counts of this clonotype. The V and J genes are TRBV6-5 and TRBJ1-2, with D unresolved. The V end lost 7 bases, the J end lost 6 bases, and 15 bases lay between the germline ends. Per the germline V gene, CDR1 is MNHEY and CDR2 is SVGAGI. CDR3 length equals 13 residues. The CDR3 reads CASTGRRLDGYTF. The CDR3 DNA follows: TGTGCCAGCACGGGAAGAAGGCTGGATGGCTACACCTTC.

Note on this clonotype: Just one base apart from a much larger clone, this may be a read error. This rearrangement joins TRBV29-1 to TRBJ2-2, with D hard to call. The CDR3 is made up of 13 amino acids. Trimming pared 0 bases from V and 4 bases from J, leaving 6 bases between. In germline, CDR1 is SQVTM, CDR2 ANQGSEA. The CDR3 reads CSVEDGRTGELFF. The CDR3, as DNA: TGCAGCGTTGAAGATGGACGCACCGGGGAGCTGTTTTTT.

The chain joins TRBV29-1 to TRBJ1-2; D is undetermined. CDR1 and CDR2 (germline): SQVTM, ANQGSEA. The V end lost 6 bases, the J end lost 14 bases, and 16 bases lay between the germline ends. CDR3 size: 10 residues. The DNA of the CDR3 is TGCAGCGTCCTGCAGGAGGTCCATACCTTC. Its protein product is CSVLQEVHTF.

On this clonotype: A read error may be the cause here, since a much bigger clone is one base away. CDR3 sequence reads: CSAGPQGAYEQYF. The CDR3 DNA follows: TGCAGTGCTGGCCCACAGGGAGCCTACGAGCAGTACTTC. The chain joins TRBV20-1 to TRBJ2-7, with TRBD1 as a possible D gene (6 bases). CDR3 length equals 13 residues. With 5 bases removed from V and 2 bases from J, the gap between germline ends came to 13 bases. Germline CDR1 is DFQATT and CDR2 is SNEGSKA (reference sequence).

On this clonotype: Possible read error: a much larger clone is one base away. The chain recombines TRBV9 with TRBJ2-7; D possibly matches TRBD1 or TRBD2 (6 bases each). V shed 4 bases and J shed 2 bases, with 19 bases lying between them. Germline CDR1 SGDLS, CDR2 YYNGEE. The CDR3 consists of 16 residues. The CDR3: CASSPPPAGEAYEQYF. CDR3 DNA sequence: TGTGCCAGCAGCCCCCCCCCGGCAGGGGAGGCCTACGAGCAGTACTTC.

This clonotype was detected many times. Relative to the germline gene, one junction end is altered; a read error may explain this. The CDR3 loop is CASSHPGTYEQYF. The DNA for the CDR3 is TGCGCCAGCAGCCACCCAGGGACGTACGAGCAGTACTTC. The chain employs TRBV7-2 and TRBJ2-7; D may correspond to TRBD1 or TRBD2 (5 bases each). CDR1 and CDR2 (germline): SGHTA, FQGNSA. This CDR3 region has 13 residues.

This rearrangement joins TRBV30 to TRBJ1-2, with 7 bases fitting TRBD1. CDR3 length: 11 amino acids. Trimming took 5 bases from V and 8 from J; bases not matched to a gene: 5. Germline CDR1 and CDR2: GTSNPN and SVGIG (reference sequence). The CDR3 region has the DNA TGTGCCTGGGCTACAGGGGCAGGCTACACCTTC. Translating gives CAWATGAGYTF.

This clonotype was picked up many times. The V and J genes are TRBV20-1 and TRBJ1-2; tentative D call: TRBD1 (5 bases). This CDR3 is 12 amino acids long. The germline gives CDR1 DFQATT, CDR2 SNEGSKA (reference sequence). V was clipped by 8 bases and J by 5 bases, with 15 bases between them. In nucleotides, the CDR3 is TGCAGTCCTCCGGGACGTTCTTATGGCTACACCTTC. It encodes CSPPGRSYGYTF.

This clonotype was seen at least ten times. The DNA for the CDR3 is TGTGCCAGCAGCTCGGCGACAGGGAGGAACACTGAAGCTTTCTTT. It translates to CASSSATGRNTEAFF. This rearrangement joins TRBV7-9 to TRBJ1-1; 7 bases fit TRBD1. Germline loops: CDR1 SEHNR, CDR2 FQNEAQ (reference sequence). V lost 4 bases, J lost 1 base, and 6 bases stayed unmatched. The CDR3 runs 15 residues.

This clonotype occurred many times. The rearrangement links TRBV19 to TRBJ1-5; possibly TRBD1 for D (5 bases). The CDR3 runs to 13 residues. The germline V and J ends were trimmed by 7 bases and 9 bases, with 16 bases remaining between them. Looked up from germline, CDR1 is LNHDA and CDR2 is SQIVND (reference sequence). CDR3 DNA: TGTGCCAGTACCGACAGTCTGTTGACGCCCCAGCATTTT. Translated, it gives CASTDSLLTPQHF. Complete variable domain (other parts from reference TRBV19 and TRBJ1-5): DGGITQSPKYLFRKEGQNVTLSCEQNLNHDAMYWYRQDPGQGLRLIYYSQIVNDFQKGDIAEGYSVSREKKESFPLTVTSAQKNPTAFYLCASTDSLLTPQHFGDGTRLSIL.

This clonotype was seen just once. V gene TRBV29-1 combines with J gene TRBJ2-5; 8 positions match TRBD1. Unmatched junction bases numbered 10, after V lost 5 bases and J lost 5 bases. This CDR3 contains 14 residues. Germline CDR1 reads SQVTM; CDR2 reads ANQGSEA. The CDR3 reads CSVQEGQGAETQYF. The CDR3 bases are TGCAGCGTTCAGGAGGGTCAGGGGGCCGAGACCCAGTACTTC.

This chain joins TRBV7-2 and TRBJ2-2, with 7 positions matching TRBD2. Looked up from germline, CDR1 is SGHTA and CDR2 is FQGNSA. There are 16 residues in the CDR3. V lost 6 bases and J lost 5; bases outside the gene matches: 12. CDR3 sequence: CASRVRGGGGTGELFF. CDR3 bases: TGTGCCAGCAGGGTTAGGGGTGGCGGGGGTACCGGGGAGCTGTTTTTT.